The next 20 T cell receptor beta chains were all read from a single sample in a study of T-cell reconstitution after alpha-beta-depleted transplantation in children. Unique molecular identifiers were built into the TCRbeta library. One entry per CDR3 protein, called by TCRdb with MiXCR from the PCR reads. The table lists approximately 650,000 distinct CDR3 sequences, 13% of them singletons. The sample here was PBMCs, taken before TCRalphabeta/CD19-depleted stem cell transplant. The receptors originated from a girl between 2 and 10 years old with congenital amegakaryocytic thrombocytopenia, due to receive a stem cell transplant.

The V call is TRBV10-2, the J call TRBJ2-7, with TRBD2 matching 16 bases. Per germline, CDR1 WSHSY and CDR2 SAAADI. This CDR3 is built from 17 residues. V shed 8 bases and J 2 bases; nucleotides not matched to a gene: 9. Written as DNA, the CDR3 is TGCGCCAGCCAGGGGACTAGCGGGAGGGATACTACCTACGAGCAGTACTTC. Translation gives CASQGTSGRDTTYEQYF.

The gene calls are TRBV19 and TRBJ2-5, with 9 bases matching TRBD1. This CDR3 is 14 amino acids long. With 8 bases clipped from V and 2 bases from J, the junction kept 6 bases outside the gene matches. The germline V gene encodes CDR1 LNHDA and CDR2 SQIVND (reference sequence). The CDR3 sequence: CASRRDRGQETQYF. CDR3 in DNA: TGTGCCAGTCGACGAGACAGGGGGCAAGAGACCCAGTACTTC.

DNA for the CDR3: TGTGCCAGCAGCTTAGAGCTAGCGGGACCGCGCACCGGGGAGCTGTTTTTT. Translated: CASSLELAGPRTGELFF. The chain uses TRBV7-6 and TRBJ2-2; TRBD2 agrees at 9 bases. The CDR3 is 17 amino acids. Trimming removed 1 base from V and 4 bases from J; junction bases left unmatched: 7. Germline loops: CDR1 SGHVS, CDR2 FNYEAQ.

This clonotype was observed a handful of times. J is TRBJ2-5 and V is TRBV4-1; TRBD2 might be the D (6 bases). This CDR3 has 16 residues. Germline values: CDR1 MGHRA, CDR2 YSYEKL. V lost 0 bases, J lost 4 bases, and 15 bases lay in between. Here the CDR3 reads CASSQEKLGAGETQYF. As DNA, the CDR3 is TGCGCCAGCAGCCAAGAGAAACTAGGAGCGGGAGAGACCCAGTACTTC.

This chain links TRBV4-1 with TRBJ2-5; the D gene could be TRBD1 or TRBD2 (5 bases each). V was pared by 4 bases and J by 4 bases, with 13 bases between. The CDR3 has 14 residues. CDR1 and CDR2 (germline): MGHRA, YSYEKL. The CDR3 loop is CASSLIGGGETQYF. The CDR3, as DNA: TGCGCCAGCAGCCTCATTGGGGGTGGAGAGACCCAGTACTTC.

Many counts were recorded for this clonotype. The V gene is TRBV20-1, the J gene TRBJ2-2; 10 bases map to TRBD1. Trimming took 5 bases from V and 7 from J; bases not matched to a gene: 10. The CDR3 covers 15 residues. CDR1 and CDR2 from the germline V gene are DFQATT and SNEGSKA (reference sequence). The CDR3 DNA reads as TGCAGTGCTTATTCGTCGGACAGGGGGATCGGGGAGCTGTTTTTT. Translation: CSAYSSDRGIGELFF.

The chain employs TRBV6-1 and TRBJ2-3; weak D call: TRBD2 (7 bases). The V gene lost 7 bases and the J gene lost 6 bases, with 20 bases spanning the gap. Germline-derived CDR1 and CDR2 are MNHNS and SASEGT. CDR3 length: 15 amino acids. CDR3: CASNKRAAGADTQYF. Here the CDR3 DNA reads TGTGCCAGCAATAAGCGGGCGGCGGGGGCCGATACGCAGTATTTT.

The sample holds many counts of this clonotype. The rearrangement links TRBV12-3 or TRBV12-4 to TRBJ1-2; TRBD1 agrees at 8 bases. After removal of 5 bases from V and 4 bases from J, the junction contained 15 bases not matched to a gene. The CDR3 is made up of 17 amino acids. CDR3 in DNA: TGTGCCAGCAGTGGACAGGGAGTCAGGGCTATCGTCTATGGCTACACCTTC. Translation gives CASSGQGVRAIVYGYTF.

The chain joins TRBV12-3 or TRBV12-4 to TRBJ2-7, with D unresolved. This CDR3 has 14 residues. Trimming cost V 1 base and J 2 bases, with 9 bases left between them. The CDR3 is CASSLGEGTYEQYF. The CDR3 nucleotides are TGTGCCAGCAGTTTAGGGGAAGGGACCTACGAGCAGTACTTC.

At least ten counts were recorded for this clonotype. The CDR3 sequence: CSARDPLAATYNEQFF. DNA of the CDR3: TGCAGTGCTAGAGATCCTCTAGCGGCCACCTACAATGAGCAGTTCTTC. The chain couples TRBV20-1 to TRBJ2-1; 7 positions match TRBD2. With V trimmed by 0 bases and J by 2 bases, 7 bases remained unmatched. CDR3 size: 16 residues. Germline assignment: CDR1 DFQATT and CDR2 SNEGSKA (reference sequence).

This clonotype was counted at least ten times. The chain uses TRBV20-1 and TRBJ2-7; tentatively, D is TRBD2 (6 bases). The CDR3 is 14 residues long. Trimming shortened V by 4 bases and J by 5 bases, and 18 bases separated the two germline ends. Germline CDR1 and CDR2: DFQATT and SNEGSKA (reference sequence). The CDR3 spells CSAISRSSVDEQYF. In DNA form, the CDR3 reads TGCAGTGCTATCTCGCGGTCTAGCGTGGACGAGCAGTACTTC.

Comment on this clonotype: A much more abundant neighbour one base away suggests this may be a read error. The genes are TRBV29-1 and TRBJ2-7; no clear D. Germline loops: CDR1 SQVTM, CDR2 ANQGSEA. V dropped 0 bases and J dropped 2 bases, with 5 bases sitting between them. The CDR3 is 12 residues long. CDR3 protein: CSVEDDPYEQYF. As DNA, the CDR3 is TGCAGCGTTGAAGATGATCCCTACGAGCAGTACTTC.

This clonotype was seen repeatedly, ten times or more. The chain has TRBV12-3 or TRBV12-4 and TRBJ2-2; tentatively, D is TRBD2 (6 bases). CDR3 length: 17 residues. Trimming removed 3 bases at V and 4 bases at J, with 18 bases between. The CDR3 DNA sequence: TGTGCCAGCAGTTTCACCCTAGAGCGGGTTGGCACCGGGGAGCTGTTTTTT. Protein: CASSFTLERVGTGELFF.

This clonotype showed up just a few times. V usage is TRBV30 and J usage is TRBJ1-2; D uncertain. Germline lookup yields CDR1 GTSNPN and CDR2 SVGIG (reference sequence). There are 14 residues in the CDR3. Trimming removed 0 bases at V and 2 bases at J, with 10 bases between. CDR3 bases: TGTGCCTGGAGTGTACGGAGGGAAAACTATGGCTACACCTTC. This sequence encodes CAWSVRRENYGYTF.

Many counts were recorded for this clonotype. The CDR3, as DNA: TGTGCCAGCAGCTTAGGGCCGAACGATGAGCAGTTCTTC. Its protein is CASSLGPNDEQFF. This chain uses TRBV7-2 with TRBJ2-1; the D is unclear. CDR3 size: 13 residues. CDR1 and CDR2 from the germline V gene are SGHTA and FQGNSA. V was cut by 1 base and J by 8 bases, with 9 bases left in between. Using reference TRBV7-2 and TRBJ2-1 for the parts outside the CDR3, the full variable domain is GAGVSQSPSNKVTEKGKDVELRCDPISGHTALYWYRQSLGQGLEFLIYFQGNSAPDKSGLPSDRFSAERTGGSVSTLTIQRTQQEDSAVYLCASSLGPNDEQFFGPGTRLTVL.

The sample holds many counts of this clonotype. This chain connects TRBV12-3 or TRBV12-4 to TRBJ1-6, with D unresolved. The CDR3 length is 14 residues. With 6 bases removed from V and 10 bases from J, the gap between germline ends came to 16 bases. The CDR3 here is CASSPQASKSPLHF. CDR3 nucleotides: TGTGCCAGCAGCCCCCAGGCTTCGAAATCACCCCTCCACTTT.

This clonotype was recorded many times. The chain uses TRBV29-1 and TRBJ2-7, with 9 bases fitting TRBD2. This CDR3 region has 16 residues. The J segment lost 1 base and the V segment lost 0 bases, leaving 7 bases of the junction unmatched. The germline V gene has CDR1 SQVTM and CDR2 ANQGSEA. The CDR3 here is CSVEDGSTSGSYEQYF. As DNA, the CDR3 is TGCAGCGTTGAAGATGGGTCGACTAGCGGTTCCTACGAGCAGTACTTC.

This clonotype was counted at least ten times. V is TRBV20-1 and J is TRBJ2-5, with 12 bases fitting TRBD2. J gave up 4 bases and V 5 bases, and 8 bases lay outside the gene matches. Germline CDR1 is DFQATT and CDR2 is SNEGSKA (reference sequence). The CDR3 loop spans 15 amino acids. CDR3 nucleotides: TGCAGTGCTTCCGCTAGCGGGAGGGCGGCAGAGACCCAGTACTTC. Translated: CSASASGRAAETQYF.

The chain couples TRBV20-1 to TRBJ1-2; the D is unclear. Germline values: CDR1 DFQATT, CDR2 SNEGSKA (reference sequence). The length of the CDR3 is 13 residues. The ends were cut back, 3 bases at V and 4 bases at J, with 12 bases in the middle. DNA for the CDR3: TGCAGTGCTAGTTTGGGGAGACTCTATGGCTACACCTTC. Amino acid sequence: CSASLGRLYGYTF.

The sample holds many counts of this clonotype. V and J are TRBV29-1 and TRBJ2-2, with 10 bases identical to TRBD2. J lost 5 bases, V lost 6 bases, and 6 bases had no gene match. The CDR3 has 14 amino acids. Germline lookup yields CDR1 SQVTM and CDR2 ANQGSEA. CDR3 bases: TGCAGCGTCCAGACTAGCGGGCGTACCGGGGAGCTGTTTTTT. It codes for CSVQTSGRTGELFF.